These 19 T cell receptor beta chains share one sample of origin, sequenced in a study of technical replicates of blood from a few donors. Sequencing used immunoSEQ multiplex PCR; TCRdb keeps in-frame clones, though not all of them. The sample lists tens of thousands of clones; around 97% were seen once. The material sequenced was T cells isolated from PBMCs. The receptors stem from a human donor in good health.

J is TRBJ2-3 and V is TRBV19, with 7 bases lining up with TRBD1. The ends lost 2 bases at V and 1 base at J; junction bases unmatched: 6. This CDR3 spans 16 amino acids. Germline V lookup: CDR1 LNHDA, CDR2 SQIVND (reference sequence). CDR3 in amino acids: CASSISSGQGTDTQYF. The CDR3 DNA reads TGTGCCAGTAGTATATCATCAGGACAGGGCACAGATACGCAGTATTTT.

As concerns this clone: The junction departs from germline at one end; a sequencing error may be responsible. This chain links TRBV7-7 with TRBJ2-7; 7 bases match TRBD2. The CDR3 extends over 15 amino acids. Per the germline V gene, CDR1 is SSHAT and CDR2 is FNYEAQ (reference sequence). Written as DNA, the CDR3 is TGTGCTAGCAGCCCGAGCGGGGAAGGAACCTACGAGCAGTACTTC. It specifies CASSPSGEGTYEQYF.

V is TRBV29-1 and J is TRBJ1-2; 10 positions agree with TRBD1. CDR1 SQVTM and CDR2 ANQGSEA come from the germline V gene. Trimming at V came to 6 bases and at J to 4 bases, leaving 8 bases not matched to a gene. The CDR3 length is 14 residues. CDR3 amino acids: CSVAGTGVRYGYTF. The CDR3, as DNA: TGCAGCGTAGCCGGGACAGGGGTTCGCTATGGCTACACCTTC.

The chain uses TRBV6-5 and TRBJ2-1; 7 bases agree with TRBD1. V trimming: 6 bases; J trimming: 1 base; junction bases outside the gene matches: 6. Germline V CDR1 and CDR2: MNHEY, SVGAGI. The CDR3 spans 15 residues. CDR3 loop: CASSTDRASYNEQFF. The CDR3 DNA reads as TGTGCCAGCAGCACAGACAGGGCTTCCTACAATGAGCAGTTCTTC.

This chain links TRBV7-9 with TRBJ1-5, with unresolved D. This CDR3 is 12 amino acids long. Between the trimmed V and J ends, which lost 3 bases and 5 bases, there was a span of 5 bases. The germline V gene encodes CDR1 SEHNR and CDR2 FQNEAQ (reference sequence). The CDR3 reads CASSFSDQPQHF. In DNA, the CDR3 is TGTGCCAGCAGCTTCAGCGATCAGCCCCAGCATTTT.

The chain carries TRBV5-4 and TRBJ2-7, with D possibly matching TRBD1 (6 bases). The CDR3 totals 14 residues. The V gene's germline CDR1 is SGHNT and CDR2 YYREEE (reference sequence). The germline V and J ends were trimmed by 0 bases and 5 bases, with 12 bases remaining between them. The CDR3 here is CASSLAGQSHEQYF. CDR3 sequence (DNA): TGTGCCAGCAGCTTGGCCGGACAGAGCCACGAGCAGTACTTC.

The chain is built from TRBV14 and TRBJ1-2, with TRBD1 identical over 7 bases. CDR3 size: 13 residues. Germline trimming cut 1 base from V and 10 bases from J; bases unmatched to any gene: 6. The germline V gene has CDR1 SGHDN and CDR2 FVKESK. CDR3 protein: CASSQARGDFYTF. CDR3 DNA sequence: TGTGCCAGCAGCCAAGCCAGGGGGGATTTCTACACCTTC. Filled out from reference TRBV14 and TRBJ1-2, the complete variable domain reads EAGVTQFPSHSVIEKGQTVTLRCDPISGHDNLYWYRRVMGKEIKFLLHFVKESKQDESGMPNNRFLAERTGGTYSTLKVQPAELEDSGVYFCASSQARGDFYTFGSGTRLTVV.

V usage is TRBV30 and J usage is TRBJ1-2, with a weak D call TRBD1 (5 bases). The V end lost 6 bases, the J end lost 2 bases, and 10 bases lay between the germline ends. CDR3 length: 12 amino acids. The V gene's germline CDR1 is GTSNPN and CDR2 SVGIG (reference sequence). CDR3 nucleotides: TGTGCCTGCAAGGAGGGGAACTATGGCTACACCTTC. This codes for CACKEGNYGYTF.

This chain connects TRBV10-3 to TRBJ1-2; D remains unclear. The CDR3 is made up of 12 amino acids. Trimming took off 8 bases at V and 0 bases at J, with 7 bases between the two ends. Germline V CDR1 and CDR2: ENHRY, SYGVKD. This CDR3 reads CAISRANYGYTF. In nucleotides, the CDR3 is TGTGCCATCTCCCGGGCTAACTATGGCTACACCTTC.

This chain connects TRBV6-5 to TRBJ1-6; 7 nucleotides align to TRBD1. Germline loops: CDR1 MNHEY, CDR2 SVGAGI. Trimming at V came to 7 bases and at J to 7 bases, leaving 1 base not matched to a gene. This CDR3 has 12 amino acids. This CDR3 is CASKGGNSPLHF. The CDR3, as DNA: TGTGCCAGCAAAGGGGGCAATTCACCCCTCCACTTT.

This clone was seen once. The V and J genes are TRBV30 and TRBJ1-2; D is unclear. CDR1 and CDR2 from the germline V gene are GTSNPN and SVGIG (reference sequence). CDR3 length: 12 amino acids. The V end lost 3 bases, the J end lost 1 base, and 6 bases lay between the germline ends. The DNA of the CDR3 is TGTGCCTGGAGCTTTGTTAACTATGGCTACACCTTC. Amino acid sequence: CAWSFVNYGYTF.

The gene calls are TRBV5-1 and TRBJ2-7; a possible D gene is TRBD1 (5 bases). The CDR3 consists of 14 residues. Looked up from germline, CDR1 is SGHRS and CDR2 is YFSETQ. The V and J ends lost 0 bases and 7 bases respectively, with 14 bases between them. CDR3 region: CASSLEGAYVEQYF. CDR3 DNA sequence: TGCGCCAGCAGCTTGGAAGGGGCCTACGTAGAGCAGTACTTC.

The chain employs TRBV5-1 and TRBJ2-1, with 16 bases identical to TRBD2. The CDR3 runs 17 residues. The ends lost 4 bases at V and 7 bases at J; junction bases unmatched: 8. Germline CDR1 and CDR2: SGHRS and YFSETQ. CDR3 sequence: CASSGGTSGRALNEQFF. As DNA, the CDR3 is TGCGCCAGCAGCGGGGGGACTAGCGGGAGGGCCCTGAATGAGCAGTTCTTC.

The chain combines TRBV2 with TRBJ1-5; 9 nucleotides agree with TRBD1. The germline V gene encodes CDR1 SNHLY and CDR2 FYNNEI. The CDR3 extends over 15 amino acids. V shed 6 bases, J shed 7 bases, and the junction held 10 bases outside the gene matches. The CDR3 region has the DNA TGTGCCAGCAGACTCGAACAGGGGGCAGGGCAGCCCCAGCATTTT. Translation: CASRLEQGAGQPQHF.

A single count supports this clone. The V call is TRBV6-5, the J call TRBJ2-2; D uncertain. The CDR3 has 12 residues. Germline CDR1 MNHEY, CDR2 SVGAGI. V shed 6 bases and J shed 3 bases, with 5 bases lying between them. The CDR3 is CASRAYTGELFF. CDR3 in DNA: TGTGCCAGCAGGGCTTACACCGGGGAGCTGTTTTTT.

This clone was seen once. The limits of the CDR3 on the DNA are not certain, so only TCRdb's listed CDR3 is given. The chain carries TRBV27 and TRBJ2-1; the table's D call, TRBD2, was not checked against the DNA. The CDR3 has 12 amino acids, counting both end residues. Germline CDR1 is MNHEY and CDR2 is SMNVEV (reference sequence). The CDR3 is CASSFGSGNPFF.

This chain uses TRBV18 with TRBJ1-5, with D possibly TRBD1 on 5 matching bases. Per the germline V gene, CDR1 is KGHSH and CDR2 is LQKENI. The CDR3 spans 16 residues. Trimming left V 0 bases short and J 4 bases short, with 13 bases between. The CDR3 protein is CASSPPFRVGNQPQHF. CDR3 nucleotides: TGTGCCAGCTCACCACCTTTCAGGGTAGGGAATCAGCCCCAGCATTTT.

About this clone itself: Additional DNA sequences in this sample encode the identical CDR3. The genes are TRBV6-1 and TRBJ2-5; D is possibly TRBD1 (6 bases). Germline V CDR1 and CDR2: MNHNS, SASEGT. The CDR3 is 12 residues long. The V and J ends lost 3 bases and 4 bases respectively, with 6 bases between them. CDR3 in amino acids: CASSETGETQYF. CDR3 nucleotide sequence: TGTGCCAGCAGTGAGACAGGAGAGACCCAGTACTTC.

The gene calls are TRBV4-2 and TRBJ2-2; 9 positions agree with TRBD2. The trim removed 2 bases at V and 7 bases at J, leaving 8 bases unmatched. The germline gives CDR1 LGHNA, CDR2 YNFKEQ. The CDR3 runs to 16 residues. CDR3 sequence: CASSQKTSGFGGELFF. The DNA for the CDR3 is TGTGCCAGCAGCCAAAAAACTAGCGGGTTTGGCGGGGAGCTGTTTTTT.